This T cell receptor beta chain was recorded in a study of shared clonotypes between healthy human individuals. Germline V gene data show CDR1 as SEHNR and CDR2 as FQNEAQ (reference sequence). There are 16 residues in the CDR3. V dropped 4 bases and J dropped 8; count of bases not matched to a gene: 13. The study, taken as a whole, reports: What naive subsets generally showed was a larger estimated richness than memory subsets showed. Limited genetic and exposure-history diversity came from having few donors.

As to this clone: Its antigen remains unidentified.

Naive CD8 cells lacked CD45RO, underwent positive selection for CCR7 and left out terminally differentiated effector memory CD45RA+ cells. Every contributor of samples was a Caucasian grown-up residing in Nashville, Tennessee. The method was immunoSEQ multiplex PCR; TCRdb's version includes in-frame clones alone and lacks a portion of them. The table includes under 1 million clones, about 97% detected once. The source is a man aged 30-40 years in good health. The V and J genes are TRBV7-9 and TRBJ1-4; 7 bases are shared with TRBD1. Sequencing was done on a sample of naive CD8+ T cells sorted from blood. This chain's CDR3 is CASSSDWTGMGEKLFF. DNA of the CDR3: TGTGCCAGCAGCTCTGATTGGACAGGAATGGGCGAAAAACTGTTTTTT.